The clone carrying this T cell receptor (beta chain) was seen only a few times. Its antigen is unknown. In TCRdb, the reads were re-called with MiXCR into one record per CDR3 protein. There are around 900,000 distinct CDR3 sequences in the sample; around 30% occur only once, and 11% to 15% lies in the top ten. The data were obtained in a study of T cell repertoires in cytomegalovirus infection. The wider study: Indicated by public TCR beta signatures were CMV infection and matching HLA type.

The sample was cultured CD8+ T cells from PBMCs, taken from culture after CMV antigen stimulation. The receptor was derived from a human donor in good health (CMV status not recorded). Some clones in this sample may be carry-over from other donors' samples.

The CDR3 loop is CASSLVEWEQETQYF. The CDR3 DNA is TGTGCCAGCAGTTTAGTAGAGTGGGAACAAGAGACCCAGTACTTC. This chain uses TRBV12-3 or TRBV12-4 with TRBJ2-5, with D unclear. The V gene lost 1 base and the J gene lost 2 bases, with 11 bases spanning the gap. The CDR3 consists of 15 residues.